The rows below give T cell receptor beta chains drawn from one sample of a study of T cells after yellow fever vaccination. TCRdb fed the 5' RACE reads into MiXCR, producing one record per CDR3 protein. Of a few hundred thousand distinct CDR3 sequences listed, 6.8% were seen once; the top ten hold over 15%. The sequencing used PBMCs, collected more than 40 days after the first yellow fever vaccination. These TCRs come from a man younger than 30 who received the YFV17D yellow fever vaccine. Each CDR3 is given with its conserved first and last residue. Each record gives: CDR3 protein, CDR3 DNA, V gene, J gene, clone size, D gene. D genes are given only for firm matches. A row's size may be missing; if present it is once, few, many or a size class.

CASSLNQGTEQFF	TGTGCCAGCAGCCTTAACCAGGGAACTGAGCAGTTCTTC	TRBV7-2	TRBJ2-1	NA	NA
CASSLGGSHGELFF	TGTGCCAGCAGCTTAGGAGGGTCCCACGGGGAGCTGTTTTTT	TRBV11-2	TRBJ2-2	few	NA
CASSLDEVVDTDTQYF	TGCGCCAGCAGCTTGGATGAGGTGGTGGACACAGATACGCAGTATTTT	TRBV5-1	TRBJ2-3	few	NA
CASSQSKGTDTQYF	TGTGCCAGCAGCCAGTCAAAAGGGACAGATACGCAGTATTTT	TRBV14	TRBJ2-3	few	NA
CSAATGNEQYF	TGCAGTGCTGCGACAGGGAACGAGCAGTACTTC	TRBV20-1	TRBJ2-7	few	TRBD1
CASSFSGGADEQFF	TGTGCCAGCAGTTTTAGCGGGGGGGCCGATGAGCAGTTCTTC	TRBV6-5	TRBJ2-1	few	TRBD2
CAISEPAGGNTDTQYF	TGTGCCATCAGTGAACCAGCGGGGGGAAACACAGATACGCAGTATTTT	TRBV10-3	TRBJ2-3	NA	TRBD2
CATQAGGTDTQYF	TGCGCCACCCAAGCGGGGGGCACAGATACGCAGTATTTT	TRBV5-1	TRBJ2-3	many	TRBD2
CASSFGTDNGYTF	TGTGCCAGCAGCTTCGGGACAGATAATGGCTACACCTTC	TRBV5-6	TRBJ1-2	NA	TRBD1
CASSSAFPGQGSPLHF	TGCGCCAGCAGCTCAGCATTCCCGGGACAGGGTTCACCCCTCCACTTT	TRBV4-3	TRBJ1-6	many	TRBD1
CASSLYGARETQYF	TGCGCCAGCAGCCTTTACGGGGCTCGGGAGACCCAGTACTTC	TRBV4-1	TRBJ2-5	many	NA
CASSQDGRTQYF	TGTGCCAGCAGCCAAGATGGGAGGACCCAGTACTTC	TRBV4-2	TRBJ2-5	many	NA
CASRDQTGRTETQYF	TGTGCCAGTAGGGATCAGACAGGGCGAACGGAGACCCAGTACTTC	TRBV19	TRBJ2-5	NA	TRBD1
CSARKPGQGNQPQHF	TGCAGTGCTAGAAAACCGGGACAGGGAAATCAGCCCCAGCATTTT	TRBV20-1	TRBJ1-5	many	TRBD1
CASSLDGRGARNEQFF	TGTGCCAGCAGCTTAGATGGGAGGGGGGCCCGGAATGAGCAGTTCTTC	TRBV11-2	TRBJ2-1	many	NA
CASSWYWNTEAFF	TGTGCCAGCAGTTGGTACTGGAACACTGAAGCTTTCTTT	TRBV12-3/TRBV12-4	TRBJ1-1	NA	NA
CASSRQLNEAFF	TGTGCCAGCAGCCGACAGTTGAATGAAGCTTTCTTT	TRBV14	TRBJ1-1	NA	NA
CASSSPWTDYEQYF	TGTGCCAGCAGCTCACCGTGGACAGATTACGAGCAGTACTTC	TRBV7-6	TRBJ2-7	many	NA
CASSRYTGTSGGTRLGDTQYF	TGTGCCAGCAGCAGATACACCGGGACTAGCGGGGGGACCCGTCTAGGGGATACGCAGTATTTT	TRBV7-6	TRBJ2-3	few	TRBD2
CATQRGGFNYGYTF	TGTGCCACCCAAAGAGGAGGGTTCAACTATGGCTACACCTTC	TRBV6-1	TRBJ1-2	NA	NA
CASSGAGDEQFF	TGTGCCAGCAGCGGAGCGGGGGATGAGCAGTTCTTC	TRBV7-3	TRBJ2-1	few	TRBD2
CASSVARGIGYTF	TGTGCCAGCAGCGTAGCGCGGGGGATCGGCTACACCTTC	TRBV9	TRBJ1-2	few	NA
CASTAGGYGYTF	TGTGCCAGCACCGCAGGGGGGTATGGCTACACCTTC	TRBV12-3/TRBV12-4	TRBJ1-2	few	TRBD1
CASSSSSGNTIYF	TGTGCTAGCAGCTCCTCCTCTGGAAACACCATATATTTT	TRBV7-7	TRBJ1-3	many	NA
CASSSRQGNNSPLHF	TGTGCCAGCAGCTCCAGACAGGGGAATAATTCACCCCTCCACTTT	TRBV7-9	TRBJ1-6	few	TRBD1
CASSWNRAGDGYTF	TGTGCCAGCAGCTGGAACCGGGCCGGCGATGGCTACACCTTC	TRBV7-9	TRBJ1-2	NA	NA
CASSFPGLASDTQYF	TGTGCCAGCAGCTTCCCGGGACTAGCGTCAGATACGCAGTATTTT	TRBV11-1	TRBJ2-3	few	TRBD2
CASSSPGPSPLYNEQFF	TGTGCCAGCAGTAGCCCGGGACCCAGTCCCCTCTACAATGAGCAGTTCTTC	TRBV6-1	TRBJ2-1	NA	NA
CASRLGGNKNIQYF	TGTGCCAGCAGGCTAGGGGGAAACAAAAACATTCAGTACTTC	TRBV5-6	TRBJ2-4	few	NA
CASRSTDTQYF	TGTGCCAGCAGGTCAACAGATACGCAGTATTTT	TRBV2	TRBJ2-3	many	NA